The present T cell receptor (beta chain) was sequenced within a study of early T cells in non-severe SARS-CoV-2 infection. In the study overall: Sequencing of bulk RNA from unsorted whole blood was done, without chain pairing.

This clonotype was detected a few times. Antigen specificity is unknown. As part of library construction, unique molecular identifiers were attached to individual cDNA molecules. MiXCR, applied by TCRdb to the 5' RACE reads, yields one record per CDR3 protein. The sample lists around 28,000 distinct CDR3 sequences, roughly 5.4% occurring once. Whole-study findings and limits: Private and CD4 specificities were missed by VDJdb matching, which favored anti-spike CD8 responses.

The sequence came from an adult who was a healthcare worker with PCR-confirmed SARS-CoV-2 infection or an uninfected control (not recorded which). The sample comprised whole blood.

This chain's CDR3 is CASSLGLQSTDTQYF. The CDR3 coding sequence is TGTGCCAGCAGCTTAGGTCTACAGAGCACAGATACGCAGTATTTT. J is TRBJ2-3 and V is TRBV7-8; D not certain. Germline loops: CDR1 SGHVS, CDR2 FQNEAQ. CDR3 length: 15 amino acids. V gave up 1 base and J gave up 0 bases, with 8 bases separating them.